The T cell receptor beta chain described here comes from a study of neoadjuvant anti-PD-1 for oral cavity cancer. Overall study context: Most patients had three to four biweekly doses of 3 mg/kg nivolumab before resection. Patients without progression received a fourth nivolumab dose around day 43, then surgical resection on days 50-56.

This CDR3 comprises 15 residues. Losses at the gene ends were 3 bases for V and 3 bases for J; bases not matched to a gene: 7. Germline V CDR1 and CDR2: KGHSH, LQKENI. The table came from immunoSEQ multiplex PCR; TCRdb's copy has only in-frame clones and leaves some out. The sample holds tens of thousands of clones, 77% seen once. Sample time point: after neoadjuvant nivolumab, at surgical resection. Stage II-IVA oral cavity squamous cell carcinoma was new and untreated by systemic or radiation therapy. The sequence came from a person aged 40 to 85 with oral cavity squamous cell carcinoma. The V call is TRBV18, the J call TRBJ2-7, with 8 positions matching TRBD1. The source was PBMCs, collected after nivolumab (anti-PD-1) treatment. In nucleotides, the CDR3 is TGTGCCAGCTCACCCCAAGCTACAGGGGGCTACGAGCAGTACTTC. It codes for CASSPQATGGYEQYF. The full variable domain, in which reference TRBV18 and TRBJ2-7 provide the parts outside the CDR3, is NAGVMQNPRHLVRRRGQEARLRCSPMKGHSHVYWYRQLPEEGLKFMVYLQKENIIDESGMPKERFSAEFPKEGPSILRIQQVVRGDSAAYFCASSPQATGGYEQYFGPGTRLTVT.